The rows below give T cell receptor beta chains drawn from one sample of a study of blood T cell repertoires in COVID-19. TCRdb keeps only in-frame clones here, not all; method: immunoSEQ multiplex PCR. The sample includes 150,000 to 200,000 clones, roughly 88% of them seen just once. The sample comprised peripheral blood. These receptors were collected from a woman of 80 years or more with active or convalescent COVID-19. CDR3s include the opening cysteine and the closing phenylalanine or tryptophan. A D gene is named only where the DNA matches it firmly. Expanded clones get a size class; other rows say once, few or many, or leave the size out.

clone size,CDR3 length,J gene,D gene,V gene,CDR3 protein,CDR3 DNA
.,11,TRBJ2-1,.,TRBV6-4,CASSGASGQFF,TGTGCCAGCAGTGGGGCCTCTGGGCAGTTCTTC
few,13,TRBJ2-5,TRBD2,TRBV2,CASTGTRRETQYF,TGTGCCAGCACCGGGACTAGGAGAGAGACCCAGTACTTC
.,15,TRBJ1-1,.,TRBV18,CASSPQQAMDTEAFF,TGTGCCAGCTCACCACAACAGGCGATGGATACTGAAGCTTTCTTT
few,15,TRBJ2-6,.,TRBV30,CAWNFGASGANVLTF,TGTGCCTGGAACTTTGGGGCTTCTGGGGCCAACGTCCTGACTTTC
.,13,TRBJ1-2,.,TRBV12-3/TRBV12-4,CASSLDGLYGYTF,TGTGCCAGCAGTTTAGACGGACTATATGGCTACACCTTC
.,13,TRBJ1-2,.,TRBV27,CASSNWGPHGYTF,TGTGCCAGCAGTAACTGGGGGCCCCATGGCTACACCTTC
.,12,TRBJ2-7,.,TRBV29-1,CSVESDSYEQYF,TGCAGCGTTGAATCAGACTCCTACGAGCAGTACTTC
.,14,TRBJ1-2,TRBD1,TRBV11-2,CASSFQTGPYGYTF,TGTGCCAGCAGCTTCCAGACAGGGCCCTATGGCTACACCTTC
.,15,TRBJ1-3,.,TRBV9,CASSVAGETGNTIYF,TGTGCCAGCAGCGTAGCGGGAGAGACTGGAAACACCATATATTTT
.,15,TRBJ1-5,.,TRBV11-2,CASSLNTGRREPQHF,TGTGCCAGCAGCTTAAACACAGGGCGGCGGGAGCCCCAGCATTTT
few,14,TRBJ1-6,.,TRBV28,CASSSSPRTSPLHF,TGTGCCAGCAGCTCCTCTCCTCGGACATCACCCCTCCACTTT
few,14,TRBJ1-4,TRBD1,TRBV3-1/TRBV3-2,CASTFTGGGEKLFF,TGTGCCAGCACCTTTACAGGGGGCGGTGAAAAACTGTTTTTT
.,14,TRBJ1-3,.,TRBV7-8,CASTFNVAADTIYF,TGTGCCAGCACTTTTAACGTGGCGGCAGACACCATATATTTT
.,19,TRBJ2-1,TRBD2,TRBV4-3,CASSQGLAGGTSSYNEQFF,TGCGCCAGCAGCCAGGGACTAGCGGGGGGGACCAGCTCCTACAATGAGCAGTTCTTC
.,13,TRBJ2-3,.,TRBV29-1,CSVERQFTDTQYF,TGCAGCGTTGAACGCCAGTTCACAGATACGCAGTATTTT
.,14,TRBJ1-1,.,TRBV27,CASSFLGAGTEAFF,TGTGCCAGCAGTTTTCTAGGGGCTGGCACTGAAGCTTTCTTT
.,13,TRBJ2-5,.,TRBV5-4,CASSLFGGETQYF,TGTGCCAGCAGCTTGTTCGGAGGAGAGACCCAGTACTTC
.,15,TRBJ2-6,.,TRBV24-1,CATSDPRSGANVLTF,TGTGCCACCAGTGATCCCAGGTCTGGGGCCAACGTCCTGACTTTC
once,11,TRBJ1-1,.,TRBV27,CASSFRDEAFF,TGTGCCAGCAGTTTCCGGGATGAAGCTTTCTTT
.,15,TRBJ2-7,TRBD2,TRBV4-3,CASSPPGTSGGEQYF,TGCGCCAGCAGCCCGCCCGGGACTAGCGGGGGGGAGCAGTACTTC
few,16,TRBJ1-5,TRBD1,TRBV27,CASRPLTGVDNQPQHF,TGTGCCAGCAGACCCCTGACAGGGGTTGACAATCAGCCCCAGCATTTT
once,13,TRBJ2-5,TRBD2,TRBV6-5,CASARGSGGTQYF,TGTGCCAGCGCTAGGGGCTCGGGAGGGACCCAGTACTTC
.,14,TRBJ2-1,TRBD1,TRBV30,CAWEVGQSYNEQFF,TGTGCCTGGGAGGTGGGACAGTCCTACAATGAGCAGTTCTTC
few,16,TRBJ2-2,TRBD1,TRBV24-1,CATSGATGERTGELFF,TGTGCCACCAGCGGGGCGACAGGGGAGAGGACCGGGGAGCTGTTTTTT
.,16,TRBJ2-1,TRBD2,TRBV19,CASSFRLAASYNEQFF,TGTGCCAGTAGTTTCCGACTAGCGGCCTCCTACAATGAGCAGTTCTTC